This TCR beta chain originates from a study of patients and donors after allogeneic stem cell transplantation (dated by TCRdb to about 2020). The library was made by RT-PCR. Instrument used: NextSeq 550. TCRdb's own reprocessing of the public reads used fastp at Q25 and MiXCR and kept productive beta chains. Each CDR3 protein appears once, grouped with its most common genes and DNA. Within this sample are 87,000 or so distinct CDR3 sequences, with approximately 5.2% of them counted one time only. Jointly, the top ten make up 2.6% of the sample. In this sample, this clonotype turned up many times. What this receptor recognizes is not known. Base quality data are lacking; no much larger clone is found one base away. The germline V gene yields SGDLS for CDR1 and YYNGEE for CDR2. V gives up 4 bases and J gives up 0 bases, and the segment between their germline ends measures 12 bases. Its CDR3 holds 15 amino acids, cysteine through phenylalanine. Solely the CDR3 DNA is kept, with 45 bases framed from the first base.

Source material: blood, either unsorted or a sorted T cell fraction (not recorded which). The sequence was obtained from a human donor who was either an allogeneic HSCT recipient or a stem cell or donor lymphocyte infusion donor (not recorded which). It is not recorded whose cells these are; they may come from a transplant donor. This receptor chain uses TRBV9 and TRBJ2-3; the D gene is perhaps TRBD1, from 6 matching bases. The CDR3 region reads CASSQTGTSTDTQYF. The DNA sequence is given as TGTGCCAGCAGCCAGACAGGAACTAGCACAGATACGCAGTATTTT.